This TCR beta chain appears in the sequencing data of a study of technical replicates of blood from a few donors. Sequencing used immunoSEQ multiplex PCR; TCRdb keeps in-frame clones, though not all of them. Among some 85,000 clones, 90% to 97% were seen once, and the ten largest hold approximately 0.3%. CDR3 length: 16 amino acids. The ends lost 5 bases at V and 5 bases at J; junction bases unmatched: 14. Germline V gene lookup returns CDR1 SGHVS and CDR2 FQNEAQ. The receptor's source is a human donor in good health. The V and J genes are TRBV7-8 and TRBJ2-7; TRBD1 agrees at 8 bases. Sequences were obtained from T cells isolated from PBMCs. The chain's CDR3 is CASSPGQGPAPHEQYF. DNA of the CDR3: TGTGCCAGCAGCCCTGGACAGGGACCGGCCCCTCACGAGCAGTACTTC.